This T cell receptor beta chain emerged from a study of T-cell memory formation after mild COVID-19 (dated by TCRdb to the early 2020s). With regard to the full study: TCR sequence clusters from the two donors were found to be largely donor specific. Two young, previously healthy adult volunteers made up the cohort, one male and one female. In a couple of donors, T-cell clones that expanded and contracted after mild COVID-19 were followed by sequencing TCRalpha and TCRbeta repertoires longitudinally. Results the study describes overall, beyond this receptor: The study covered only a couple of mild cases, and larger cohorts including severe cases with pre-infection samples were considered necessary. Whether the second-wave clones peaking on day 37 were SARS-CoV-2 specific was not confirmed. Contracting CD4+ clones were found mainly in CM and EM memory subsets, while CD8+ clones were enriched in EMRA. Balanced CD4/CD8 phenotypes were observed for clones contracting from day 15 to 85, whereas a bias towards CD4+ was observed for a second wave of clones expanding from day 15 to 37. Some responding clones were found in pre-infection memory, which suggests that pre-existing cross-reactive memory T cells took part in the SARS-CoV-2 response.

About this clonotype itself: Its binding antigen is unknown. Base quality data are lacking; no much larger clone is found one base away.

At the junction V is shortened by 5 bases and J by 2 bases, with 9 bases in between. Based on the germline V gene, the CDR1 and CDR2 sequences are MNHEY and SVGAGI. The CDR3 starts with the cysteine, ends with the phenylalanine, and has 13 residues. This entry keeps only the CDR3 DNA: 39 bases, framed from base 1. Ficoll-Paque density gradient centrifugation was the method used to isolate PBMCs. Reads for this sample came from an Illumina NovaSeq 6000. Using 5'RACE with constant-segment primers, TCRalpha and TCRbeta cDNA libraries were constructed, with sample barcodes and unique molecular identifiers added in the process. Trizol reagent was used to extract RNA from every sample. The libraries were amplified in two PCR steps, and the second step added a second sample barcode and Illumina TruSeq adapters. Sequencing of libraries was performed on an Illumina NovaSeq with 2 x 150 bp paired-end reads. From the authors' description of their analysis: The reads were demultiplexed and collapsed into UMI-guided consensus sequences using migec v1.2.7. With mixcr v2.1.11, UMI consensuses were aligned to TRA and TRB V and J templates and assembled into clonotypes. A clonotype was counted as expanded or contracted only if both edgeR and NoisET called the change significant, with noise models trained on biological replicates. edgeR calls used a false discovery rate-adjusted p below 0.01 and a log2 fold-change threshold of 1. As an exploratory analysis of dynamics, max-normalized trajectories of the 1000 most abundant clonotypes were examined by PCA with hierarchical clustering. Separately sequenced CD4+ and CD8+ repertoires were used to assign a CD4 or CD8 phenotype to each responding clone. TCRdb reanalyzed the raw reads on its own, using fastp at Q25 for trimming and MiXCR for clone calling, and kept in-frame beta chains. Identical CDR3 proteins give one entry, which carries the most common genes and DNA. Clone size and V and J calls follow TCRdb, not the original study. This sample comprises a few hundred thousand distinct CDR3 sequences, 20% to 25% of them detected only once. Around 20% of the sample is in the top ten clones.

The rearranged segments are TRBV6-5 and TRBJ1-2; possibly the D gene is TRBD1, per 6 matching bases. What was sequenced was PBMCs or a T cell subset sorted from them (not recorded which). The sequence came from a man younger than 30 who had mild COVID-19 (a few samples of this study predate the infection). The sample titles of this study are shuffled in the database, so cell type and time point are left out; the donor was told from shared clones. Here is the DNA: TGTGCCAGCAGTACGGGACACAACTATGGCTACACCTTC. The translation is CASSTGHNYGYTF.